This T cell receptor beta chain was identified in a study of Ad26.COV2.S vaccination and SARS-CoV-2 variants. This clone was found a few times. CDR3 length: 15 amino acids. CDR1 is LGHDT, CDR2 YNNKEL, per germline (reference sequence). V was cut by 2 bases and J by 5 bases, with 12 bases left in between. Treatment given: about 20 received Ad26.COV2.S at low or high dose, single or two shots; 5 received placebo; per-sample allocation not given. Material that was analyzed had been drawn on day 63 after the first vaccine or placebo injection. Aged 18-55 years, donor was enrolled in Boston in 2020. Clones were sequenced by immunoSEQ multiplex PCR, and TCRdb holds only the in-frame ones, with some missing. This sample has about 280,000 clones; around 87% occur once, and the top ten carry around 3%.

The genes are TRBV3-1 (or the pseudogene TRBV3-2) and TRBJ2-2, with D hard to call. The source material was peripheral blood, sampled in a trial of Ad26.COV2.S vaccine versus placebo. This clonotype was obtained from a person aged 18 to 65 who received the Ad26.COV2.S COVID-19 vaccine or a placebo. The CDR3 sequence: CASSQRNRYTGELFF. The CDR3 DNA is TGTGCCAGCAGCCAAAGGAATAGATATACCGGGGAGCTGTTTTTT.